This TCR beta chain was recorded in a study of CD8 T cells in ankylosing spondylitis. Study-level findings and limits: Several highly homologous variants formed a TCR beta motif that appeared characteristic of ankylosing spondylitis blood. CD8+ cells made up the disease-linked clones, which were relatively rare in peripheral blood. Disease-associated clones were reportedly significantly overrepresented in matched ankylosing spondylitis synovial fluid.

CDR3 size: 14 residues. Per germline, CDR1 LGHNA and CDR2 YSLEER. V was shortened by 3 bases and J by 5 bases, with 13 bases between the two germline ends. TCRdb processed the 5' RACE reads anew with MiXCR; each CDR3 protein has one entry. The sample lists over 200,000 distinct CDR3 sequences; about 16% were seen once. As for this clonotype: Its antigen remains unknown.

Material: blood, either unsorted or a sorted T cell fraction (not recorded which). The chain couples TRBV4-3 to TRBJ2-5, with D perhaps TRBD1 or TRBD2 (5 bases each). The TCR comes from a male donor with ankylosing spondylitis. The CDR3 region is CASSQKGSRETQYF. DNA of the CDR3: TGCGCCAGCAGCCAGAAGGGGAGCAGGGAGACCCAGTACTTC.